This TCR beta chain was documented in a study of control samples from healthy donors and cancer patients. The V and J ends lost 2 bases and 1 base respectively, with 2 bases between them. There are 12 residues in the CDR3. The germline V gene has CDR1 SGHDN and CDR2 FVKESK. Produced via immunoSEQ multiplex PCR; TCRdb's table is partial and in-frame only. This table has roughly 200,000 clones, roughly 91% appearing once. What was sequenced was blood. This sequence joins TRBV14 and TRBJ1-1; D unclear. The clonotype originates from a man between 18 and 35 years old in good health. For the CDR3, the DNA is TGTGCCAGCAGCCAACAGAACACTGAAGCTTTCTTT. It is translated as CASSQQNTEAFF.